The present entry profiles one T cell receptor (beta chain) with its context. What it recognizes is unknown. Profiled with immunoSEQ multiplex PCR; TCRdb holds only in-frame clones, not every one. This sample yields around 560,000 clones, of which approximately 95% are seen a single time; over 0.1% belongs to the top ten. The trim removed 8 bases at V and 2 bases at J, leaving 6 bases unmatched. CDR1 and CDR2 (germline): SNHLY, FYNNEI. The CDR3 totals 14 residues. This entry is derived from a study of shared clonotypes between healthy human individuals. About the study: There were three CD4 naive, three CD4 memory, two CD8 naive and one CD8 memory plates per donor. General study points: Owing to a small donor count, the genetic and exposure-history diversity represented was limited.

It was CD45RO-negative cells, positively selected for CCR7, that made up naive CD8 cells, with terminally differentiated effector memory CD45RA+ cells excluded. The receptor comes from a woman under 40 in good health. The chain recombines TRBV2 with TRBJ1-2; 9 nucleotides agree with TRBD1. The material sequenced was naive CD8+ T cells sorted from blood. The DNA of the CDR3 is TGTGCCAGCCGGGACAGGGACCCCAACTATGGCTACACCTTC. This encodes CASRDRDPNYGYTF.